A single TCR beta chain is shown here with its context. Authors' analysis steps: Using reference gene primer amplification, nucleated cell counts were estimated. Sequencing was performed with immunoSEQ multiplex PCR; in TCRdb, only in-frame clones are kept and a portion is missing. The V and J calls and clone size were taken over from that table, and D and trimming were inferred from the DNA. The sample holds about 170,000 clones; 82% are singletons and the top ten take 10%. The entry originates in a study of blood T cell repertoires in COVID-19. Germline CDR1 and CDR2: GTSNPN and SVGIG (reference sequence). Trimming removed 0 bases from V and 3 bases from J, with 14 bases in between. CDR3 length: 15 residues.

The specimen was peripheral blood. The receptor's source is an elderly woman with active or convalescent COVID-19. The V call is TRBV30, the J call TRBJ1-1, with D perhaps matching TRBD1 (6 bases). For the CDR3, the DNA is TGTGCCTGGAGTGTAGAAGCAGGGGCGTACACTGAAGCTTTCTTT. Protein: CAWSVEAGAYTEAFF.